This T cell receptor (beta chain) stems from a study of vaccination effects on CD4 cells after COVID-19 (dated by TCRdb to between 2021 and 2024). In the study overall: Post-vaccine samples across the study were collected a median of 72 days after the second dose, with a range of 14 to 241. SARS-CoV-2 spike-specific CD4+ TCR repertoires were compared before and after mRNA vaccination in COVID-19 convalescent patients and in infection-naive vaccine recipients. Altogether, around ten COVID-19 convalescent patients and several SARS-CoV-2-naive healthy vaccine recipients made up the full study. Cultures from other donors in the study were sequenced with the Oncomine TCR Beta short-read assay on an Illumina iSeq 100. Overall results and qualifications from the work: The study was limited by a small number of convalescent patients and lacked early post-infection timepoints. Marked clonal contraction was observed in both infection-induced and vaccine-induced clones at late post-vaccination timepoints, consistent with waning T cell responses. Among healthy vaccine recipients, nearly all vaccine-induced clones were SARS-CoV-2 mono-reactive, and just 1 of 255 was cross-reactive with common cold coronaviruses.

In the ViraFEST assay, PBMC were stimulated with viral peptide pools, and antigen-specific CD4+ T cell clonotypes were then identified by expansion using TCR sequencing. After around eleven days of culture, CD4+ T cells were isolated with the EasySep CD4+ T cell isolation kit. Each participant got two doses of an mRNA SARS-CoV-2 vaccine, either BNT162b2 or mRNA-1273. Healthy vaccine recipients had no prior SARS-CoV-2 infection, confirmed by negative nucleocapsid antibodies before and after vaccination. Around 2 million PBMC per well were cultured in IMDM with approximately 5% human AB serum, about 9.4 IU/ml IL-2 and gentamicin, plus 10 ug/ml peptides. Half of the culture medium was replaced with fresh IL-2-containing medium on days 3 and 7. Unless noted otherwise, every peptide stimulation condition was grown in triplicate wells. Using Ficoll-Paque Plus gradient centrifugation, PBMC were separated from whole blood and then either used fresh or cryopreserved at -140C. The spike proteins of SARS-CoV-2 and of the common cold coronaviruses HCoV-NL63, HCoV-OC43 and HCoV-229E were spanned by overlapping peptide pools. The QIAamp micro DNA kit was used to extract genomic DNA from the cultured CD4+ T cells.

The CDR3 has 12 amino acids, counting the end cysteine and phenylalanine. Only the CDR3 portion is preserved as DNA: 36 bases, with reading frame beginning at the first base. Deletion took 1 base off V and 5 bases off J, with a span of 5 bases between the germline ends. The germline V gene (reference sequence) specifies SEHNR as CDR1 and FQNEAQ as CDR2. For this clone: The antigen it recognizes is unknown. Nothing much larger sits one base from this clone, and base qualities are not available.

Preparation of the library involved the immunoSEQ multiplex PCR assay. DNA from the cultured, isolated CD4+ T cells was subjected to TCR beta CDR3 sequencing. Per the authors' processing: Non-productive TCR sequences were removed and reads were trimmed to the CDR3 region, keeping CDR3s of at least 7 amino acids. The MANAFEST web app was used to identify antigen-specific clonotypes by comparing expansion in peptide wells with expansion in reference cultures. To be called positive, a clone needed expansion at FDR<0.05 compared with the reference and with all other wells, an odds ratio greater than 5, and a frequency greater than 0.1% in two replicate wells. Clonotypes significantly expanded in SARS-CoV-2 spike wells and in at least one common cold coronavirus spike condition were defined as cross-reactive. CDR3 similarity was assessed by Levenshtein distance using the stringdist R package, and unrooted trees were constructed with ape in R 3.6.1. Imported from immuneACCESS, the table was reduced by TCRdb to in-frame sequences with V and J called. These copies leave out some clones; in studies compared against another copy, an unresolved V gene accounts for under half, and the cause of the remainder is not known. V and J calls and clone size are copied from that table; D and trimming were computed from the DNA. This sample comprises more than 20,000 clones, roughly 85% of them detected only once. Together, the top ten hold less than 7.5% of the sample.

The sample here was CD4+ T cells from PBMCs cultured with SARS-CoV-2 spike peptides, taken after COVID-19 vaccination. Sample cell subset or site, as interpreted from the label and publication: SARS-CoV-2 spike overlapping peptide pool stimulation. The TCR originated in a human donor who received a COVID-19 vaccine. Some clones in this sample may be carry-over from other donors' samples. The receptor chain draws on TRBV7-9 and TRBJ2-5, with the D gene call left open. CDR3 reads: CASSLDGETQYF. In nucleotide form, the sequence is TGTGCCAGCAGCTTAGATGGGGAGACCCAGTACTTC.